The T cell receptor (beta chain) under discussion was sequenced for a study of blood T cell repertoires in COVID-19. Across the study: Acute and convalescent COVID-19 samples came from the United States, Italy and Spain. PBMCs, B-cell-depleted T cells, or T cells were the source of the cDNA or gDNA that made up the material.

The ends lost 5 bases at V and 1 base at J; junction bases unmatched: 5. This CDR3 contains 14 residues. Looked up from germline, CDR1 is MNHEY and CDR2 is SVGEGT. In the authors' workflow: By means of reference gene primer amplification, nucleated cell counts were estimated. Clones were sequenced by immunoSEQ multiplex PCR, and TCRdb holds only the in-frame ones, with some missing. The V and J calls and clone size come from that table; D and trimming were worked out from the DNA. The data show around 90,000 clones, approximately 78% seen once. The TCR was taken from a human donor in a cohort sampled during active COVID-19. The material sequenced was peripheral blood. This rearrangement joins TRBV6-2 or TRBV6-3 to TRBJ2-7, with TRBD1 matching 7 bases. In DNA, the CDR3 is TGTGCCAGCAGTCGACAGGGTACGTCCTACGAGCAGTACTTC. As protein: CASSRQGTSYEQYF.